The T cell receptor beta chain under discussion was sequenced for a study of CD8+CD57+ T cells in acquired aplastic anemia. Study-level information: Sorting CD4+ and CD8+ cells gave DNA averaging approximately 3 ug.

CDR3 and TCR beta VDJ profiling relied on a genomic DNA template. TCRdb passed the reads through MiXCR, listing each CDR3 protein once. Seen here are 270,000 or so distinct CDR3 sequences, around 82% observed once, and the top ten hold over 35%. Study conclusions and caveats: Overlapping CD8+ CDR3 repertoires of patients and controls contained about 27 shared sequences. Between patients and controls, CD8+ Simpson's diversity did not vary significantly.

This clonotype was observed a handful of times. The target antigen is unknown. V lost 5 bases, J lost 9 bases, and 20 bases lay in between. CDR1 and CDR2 from the germline V gene are SGHVS and FQNEAQ. The CDR3 loop spans 14 amino acids. The sequenced patients had an expansion of CD8+CD57+ cells seen by flow cytometry. Sampling of blood occurred while the patients had still received no therapy. The V call is TRBV7-8, the J call TRBJ2-7; D is uncertain. The sample taken for sequencing was sorted CD4+, CD8+, or CD8+CD57+ T cells (not recorded which) from PBMCs. The source is a human donor with aplastic anemia. The DNA for the CDR3 is TGTGCCAGCAGCAGAGGCGGCGAGCATGAGACGCAGTACTTC. Translating gives CASSRGGEHETQYF.